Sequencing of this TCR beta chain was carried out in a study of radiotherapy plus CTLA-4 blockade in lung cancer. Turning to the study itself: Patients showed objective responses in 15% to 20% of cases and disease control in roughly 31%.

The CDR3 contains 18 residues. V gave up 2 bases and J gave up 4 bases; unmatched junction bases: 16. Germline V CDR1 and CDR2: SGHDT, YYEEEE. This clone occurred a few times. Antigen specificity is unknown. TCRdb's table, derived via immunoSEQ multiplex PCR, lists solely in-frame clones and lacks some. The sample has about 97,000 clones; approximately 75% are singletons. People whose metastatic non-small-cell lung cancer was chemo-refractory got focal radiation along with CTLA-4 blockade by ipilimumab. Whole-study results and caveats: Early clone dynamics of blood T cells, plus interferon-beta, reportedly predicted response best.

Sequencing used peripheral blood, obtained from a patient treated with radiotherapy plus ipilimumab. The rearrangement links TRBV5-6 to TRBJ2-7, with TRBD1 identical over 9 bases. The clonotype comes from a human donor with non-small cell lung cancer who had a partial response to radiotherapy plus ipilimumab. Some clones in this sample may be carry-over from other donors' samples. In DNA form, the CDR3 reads TGTGCCAGCAGCTTTGTGTCGGGGGGACAGGGCTTGGTTTACGAGCAGTACTTC. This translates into CASSFVSGGQGLVYEQYF. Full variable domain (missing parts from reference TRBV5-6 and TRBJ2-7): DAGVTQSPTHLIKTRGQQVTLRCSPKSGHDTVSWYQQALGQGPQFIFQYYEEEERQRGNFPDRFSGHQFPNYSSELNVNALLLGDSALYLCASSFVSGGQGLVYEQYFGPGTRLTVT.